The present T cell receptor (beta chain) was sequenced within a study of beta chain features in type 1 diabetes. This clone has just a few counts. Its antigen is currently unknown. Cells sorted by CD45RO/CCR7/CD25/CD127/CD95/CD27 comprised CD4+ naive, central memory, regulatory and stem cell-like memory cells. Reverse transcription of all isolated RNA meant that expressed TCRB transcripts were sequenced. The assay was immunoSEQ multiplex PCR, and TCRdb's table has in-frame clones only and misses some. The sample carries about 280,000 clones, roughly 15% recorded once. The CDR3 is made up of 14 amino acids. CDR1 and CDR2 (germline): SEHNR, FQNEAQ (reference sequence). V was trimmed by 1 base and J by 5 bases, leaving 9 bases between them. General study points: Fewer insertions but more deletions were seen at VDJ junctions in type 1 diabetes patients. Any role of HLA type in TCRB rearrangement remained unresolved here. Across all four CD4+ subsets, people with type 1 diabetes showed modestly shorter TCRB CDR3s. Among patients, naive, central memory and Treg TCRB repertoires appeared more similar than among healthy donors.

The chain couples TRBV7-9 to TRBJ2-1; D gene ambiguous. This receptor was taken from a man aged 18 to 30 with type 1 diabetes. Sequenced: naive CD4+ T cells from blood. The CDR3 is CASSLGLFNNEQFF. The CDR3 nucleotides read TGTGCCAGCAGCTTAGGACTTTTTAACAATGAGCAGTTCTTC.